This TCR beta chain was documented in a study of OX40 agonist ivuxolimab in advanced cancers. For the study at large: Dosing consisted of intravenous ivuxolimab at 0.01 to 10 mg/kg every 2 weeks. Three patients got partial responses; one had hepatocellular carcinoma and two had cutaneous melanoma.

Germline values: CDR1 SEHNR, CDR2 FQNEAQ (reference sequence). V lost 5 bases, J lost 1 base, and 7 bases stayed unmatched. This CDR3 is built from 16 residues. On cycle 4 day 1 and cycle 7 day 1, as well as at baseline, blood was sampled. TCRdb's copy holds only in-frame clones and misses some; the assay was immunoSEQ multiplex PCR. The sample includes some 81,000 clones, 70% to 90% of them seen just once. This clone has only one observation. This TCR was recovered from an adult with an advanced solid tumor such as melanoma, head and neck, liver or kidney cancer. Sequencing was performed on CD4+ or CD8+ T cells sorted from blood, taken in a trial of the OX40 agonist ivuxolimab. J is TRBJ2-2 and V is TRBV7-9, with 7 bases aligning to TRBD2. CDR3 residues: CASSPGSGVNTGELFF. Written as DNA, the CDR3 is TGTGCCAGCAGCCCGGGGAGCGGGGTGAACACCGGGGAGCTGTTTTTT.